This T cell receptor (beta chain) comes out of a study of early T cells in non-severe SARS-CoV-2 infection. Whole-study context: From unsorted whole blood, bulk RNA was sequenced, and the chains remained unpaired. Regarding the study as a whole: VDJdb-based matching was biased toward anti-spike CD8 responses and missed private and CD4 specificities.

Notes on this clonotype: Its antigen is still unknown.

Germline CDR1 reads SGHTA; CDR2 reads FQGNSA. The CDR3 loop spans 12 amino acids. The germline V and J ends were trimmed by 2 bases and 3 bases, with 4 bases remaining between them. In the library, individual cDNA molecules carried attached unique molecular identifiers. TCRdb re-analysed the 5' RACE reads in MiXCR, keeping a single row per CDR3 protein. The sample records about 76,000 distinct CDR3 sequences, roughly a sixth being singletons. This sequence joins TRBV7-2 and TRBJ2-5, with no clear D. The clonotype was recovered from an adult who was a healthcare worker with PCR-confirmed SARS-CoV-2 infection or an uninfected control (not recorded which). Specimen: whole blood. The chain's CDR3 is CASSLYEETQYF. CDR3 nucleotides: TGTGCCAGCAGCTTATACGAAGAGACCCAGTACTTC.